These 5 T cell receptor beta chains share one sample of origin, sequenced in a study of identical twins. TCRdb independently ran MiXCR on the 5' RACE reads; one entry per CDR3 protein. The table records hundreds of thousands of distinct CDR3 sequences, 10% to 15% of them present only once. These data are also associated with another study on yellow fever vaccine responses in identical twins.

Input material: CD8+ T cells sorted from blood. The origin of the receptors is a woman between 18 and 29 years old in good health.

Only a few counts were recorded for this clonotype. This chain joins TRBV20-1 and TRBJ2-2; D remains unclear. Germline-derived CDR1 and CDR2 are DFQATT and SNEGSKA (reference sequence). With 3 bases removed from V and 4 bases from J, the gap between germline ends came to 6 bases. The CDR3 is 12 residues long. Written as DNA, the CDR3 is TGCAGTGCTAGTTGGGGCACCGGGGAGCTGTTTTTT. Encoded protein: CSASWGTGELFF.

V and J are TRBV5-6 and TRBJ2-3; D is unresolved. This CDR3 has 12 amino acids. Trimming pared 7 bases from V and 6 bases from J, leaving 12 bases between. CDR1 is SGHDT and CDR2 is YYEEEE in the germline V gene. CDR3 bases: TGTGCCAGCTCGCCCACCTCCGATACGCAGTATTTT. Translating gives CASSPTSDTQYF.

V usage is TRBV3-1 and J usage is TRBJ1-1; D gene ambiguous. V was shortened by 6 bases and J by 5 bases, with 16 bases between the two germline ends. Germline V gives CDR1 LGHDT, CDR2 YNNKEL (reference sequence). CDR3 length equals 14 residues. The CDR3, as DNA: TGTGCCAGCAGGCCCAATACCGGGTGGACTGAAGCTTTCTTT. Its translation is CASRPNTGWTEAFF.

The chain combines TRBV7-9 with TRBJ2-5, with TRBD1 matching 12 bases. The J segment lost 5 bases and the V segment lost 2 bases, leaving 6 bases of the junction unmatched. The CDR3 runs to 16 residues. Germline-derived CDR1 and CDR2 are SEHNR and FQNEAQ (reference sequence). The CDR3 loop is CASSLIGDRGLETQYF. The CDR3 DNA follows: TGTGCCAGCAGCTTAATCGGGGACAGGGGGCTGGAGACCCAGTACTTC.

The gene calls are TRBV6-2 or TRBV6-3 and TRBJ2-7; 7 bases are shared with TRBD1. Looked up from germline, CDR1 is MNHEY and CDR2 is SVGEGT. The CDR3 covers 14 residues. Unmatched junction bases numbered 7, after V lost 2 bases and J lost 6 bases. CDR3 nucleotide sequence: TGTGCCAGCAGTTACGGGGACAGTGGGAGCGAGCAGTACGTC. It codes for CASSYGDSGSEQYV.